The next 10 T cell receptor beta chains were all read from a single sample in a study of T cell responses to AZD1222 COVID-19 vaccine. Method: immunoSEQ multiplex PCR; TCRdb's copy keeps in-frame clones and lacks some. The data contain 150,000 to 160,000 clones, around nine tenths of them singletons. The sample here was peripheral blood, taken on day 0 of AZD1222 vaccination. These receptors were taken from an adult in good health.

V usage is TRBV10-3 and J usage is TRBJ1-5; 7 bases are shared with TRBD1. This CDR3 is built from 13 residues. Germline V gene data show CDR1 as ENHRY and CDR2 as SYGVKD. V trimming: 6 bases; J trimming: 4 bases; junction bases outside the gene matches: 3. CDR3 loop: CAIRGTVNQPQHF. Here the CDR3 DNA reads TGTGCCATCAGGGGGACAGTGAATCAGCCCCAGCATTTT.

J is TRBJ2-1 and V is TRBV27, with a possible D match to TRBD2 (6 bases). The germline CDR1 and CDR2 sequences are MNHEY and SMNVEV (reference sequence). Trimming cost V 5 bases and J 1 base, with 9 bases left between them. The CDR3 covers 14 residues. The CDR3 here is CASSRGTSYNEQFF. CDR3 nucleotide sequence: TGTGCCAGCAGTCGGGGGACGTCCTACAATGAGCAGTTCTTC.

This clone was found a few times. V and J are TRBV9 and TRBJ1-2; D is undetermined. Between the trimmed V and J ends, which lost 3 bases and 6 bases, there was a span of 6 bases. This CDR3 has 11 residues. Germline CDR1 reads SGDLS; CDR2 reads YYNGEE. CDR3 sequence: CASSADDGYTF. The CDR3 nucleotides are TGTGCCAGCAGCGCGGACGATGGCTACACCTTC.

This chain links TRBV5-4 with TRBJ2-7; TRBD1 agrees at 9 bases. The CDR3 spans 15 residues. Losses at the gene ends were 4 bases for V and 5 bases for J; bases not matched to a gene: 10. CDR1 SGHNT and CDR2 YYREEE come from the germline V gene (reference sequence). CDR3 sequence: CASSLARTGVDEQYF. The CDR3 region has the DNA TGTGCCAGCAGCCTCGCCAGGACAGGGGTCGACGAGCAGTACTTC.

This clone has a handful of counts. This sequence joins TRBV6-5 and TRBJ1-2; D call uncertain. Germline V gene lookup returns CDR1 MNHEY and CDR2 SVGAGI. The CDR3 has 14 residues. Trimming removed 8 bases from V and 8 bases from J, with 21 bases in between. CDR3 nucleotides: TGTGCCAGCCTTGAACGGGCCAGTTGGGGAGGCTACACCTTC. Translation gives CASLERASWGGYTF.

The chain recombines TRBV27 with TRBJ1-5; D gene uncertain. Germline CDR1 reads MNHEY; CDR2 reads SMNVEV (reference sequence). This CDR3 comprises 15 residues. Deletions cut 8 bases from V and 0 bases from J, with 14 bases between. The CDR3 spells CASRPEGHSNQPQHF. CDR3 coding DNA: TGTGCCAGCCGCCCCGAAGGTCATAGCAATCAGCCCCAGCATTTT.

This clone was counted a few times. The J gene is TRBJ1-5, the V gene TRBV2; 10 nucleotides line up with TRBD1. With 2 bases clipped from V and 8 bases from J, the junction kept 9 bases outside the gene matches. The CDR3 spans 16 residues. Germline V lookup: CDR1 SNHLY, CDR2 FYNNEI. The CDR3 nucleotides read TGTGCCAGCAGTGAACGATTGGACAGGGGGTTGGAGCCCCAGCATTTT. The encoded protein is CASSERLDRGLEPQHF.

This rearrangement joins TRBV28 to TRBJ1-1; no clear D gene. Germline V gene data show CDR1 as MDHEN and CDR2 as SYDVKM. The V end was cut by 6 bases, the J end by 1 base, with 9 bases between. There are 13 residues in the CDR3. CDR3 nucleotides: TGTGCCAGCAGCCTACTCAAGAACACTGAAGCTTTCTTT. Its translation is CASSLLKNTEAFF.

The chain recombines TRBV2 with TRBJ1-5; D is uncertain. CDR1 and CDR2 from the germline V gene are SNHLY and FYNNEI. V lost 7 bases, J lost 6 bases, and 10 bases lay in between. CDR3 length: 12 residues. CDR3 loop: CASKEGSQPQHF. Here the CDR3 DNA reads TGTGCCAGCAAGGAGGGAAGTCAGCCCCAGCATTTT.

The V call is TRBV21-1, the J call TRBJ2-7; the table's D call of TRBD2 was not tested on the DNA. TRBV21-1 is marked as a pseudogene. The CDR3 spans 18 residues. CDR3 sequence: CASSIWVIQGLAFYEQYF. CDR3 in DNA: TGTGCCAGCAGCATTTGGGTAATACAGGGACTAGCGTTCTACGAGCAGTACTTC.